One and the same sample provided the 20 T cell receptor beta chains below, sequenced in a study of T cells in Graves' hyperthyroidism and ophthalmopathy. The TCR beta CDR3 regions underwent amplification using RNA transcripts as the source. The HTBI set primed first-round TCR CDR3 RT-PCR. MiXCR was run by TCRdb on the multiplex PCR reads, yielding one entry per CDR3 protein. Of approximately 300,000 distinct CDR3 sequences in the sample, roughly 15% were seen once. Input material: blood. Every receptor here comes from a man younger than 45 with Graves' hyperthyroidism.

V and J are TRBV18 and TRBJ2-7, with TRBD1 identical over 7 bases. The germline CDR1 and CDR2 sequences are KGHSH and LQKENI. V trimming: 6 bases; J trimming: 3 bases; junction bases outside the gene matches: 8. This CDR3 is built from 14 residues. CDR3 coding DNA: TGTGCCAGCTCGCCAAGGGGGCACTTCTACGAGCAGTACTTC. It translates to CASSPRGHFYEQYF. Full variable domain (missing parts from reference TRBV18 and TRBJ2-7): NAGVMQNPRHLVRRRGQEARLRCSPMKGHSHVYWYRQLPEEGLKFMVYLQKENIIDESGMPKERFSAEFPKEGPSILRIQQVVRGDSAAYFCASSPRGHFYEQYFGPGTRLTVT.

This sequence joins TRBV6-1 and TRBJ1-1; no definite D call. This CDR3 is built from 11 residues. V was pared by 11 bases and J by 3 bases, with 10 bases between. Germline-derived CDR1 and CDR2 are MNHNS and SASEGT. CDR3 region: CAAAKYTEAFF. The CDR3 nucleotides are TGTGCCGCCGCGAAGTACACTGAAGCTTTCTTT.

This clonotype occurred many times. J is TRBJ1-1 and V is TRBV18, with 7 bases identical to TRBD1. The CDR3 length is 16 residues. Germline loops: CDR1 KGHSH, CDR2 LQKENI. V dropped 3 bases and J dropped 0; count of bases not matched to a gene: 7. The CDR3 protein is CASSPQTGPMNTEAFF. The CDR3 coding sequence is TGTGCCAGCTCACCTCAGACAGGGCCAATGAACACTGAAGCTTTCTTT.

This clonotype has only a few counts. This rearrangement joins TRBV30 to TRBJ1-4, with 7 bases lining up with TRBD1. Germline CDR1 and CDR2: GTSNPN and SVGIG (reference sequence). The CDR3 extends over 14 amino acids. J gave up 4 bases and V 8 bases, and 10 bases lay outside the gene matches. As DNA, the CDR3 is TGTGCCACCTTGAGGGGACAGTATAATGAAAAACTGTTTTTT. Amino acid sequence: CATLRGQYNEKLFF.

This clonotype was recorded a few times. The chain uses TRBV27 and TRBJ2-2; 15 bases are a match to TRBD2. Germline lookup yields CDR1 MNHEY and CDR2 SMNVEV (reference sequence). There are 20 residues in the CDR3. Losses at the gene ends were 5 bases for V and 6 bases for J; bases not matched to a gene: 16. CDR3 loop: CASSRPIGLAGGPKAGELFF. CDR3 bases: TGTGCCAGCAGTCGACCCATAGGACTAGCGGGAGGGCCGAAGGCCGGGGAGCTGTTTTTT.

This clonotype was counted ten times or more. The V and J genes are TRBV10-3 and TRBJ1-2; D gene uncertain. Germline CDR1 reads ENHRY; CDR2 reads SYGVKD. This CDR3 is 11 amino acids long. V lost 6 bases, J lost 8 bases, and 10 bases lay in between. The CDR3 protein is CAIRWADGYTF. The CDR3 nucleotides read TGTGCCATCAGATGGGCGGACGGCTACACCTTC.

This clonotype was found a few times. J is TRBJ2-4 and V is TRBV5-6; D not certain. The CDR3 is 16 residues long. Germline values: CDR1 SGHDT, CDR2 YYEEEE. V gave up 0 bases and J gave up 0 bases, with 10 bases separating them. The CDR3 region is CASSLGHFTAKNIQYF. The DNA of the CDR3 is TGTGCCAGCAGCTTGGGACATTTTACAGCCAAAAACATTCAGTACTTC.

The J gene is TRBJ1-1, the V gene TRBV15; no definite D call. CDR1 LNHNV and CDR2 YYDKDF come from the germline V gene (reference sequence). The germline V and J ends were trimmed by 1 base and 1 base, with 7 bases remaining between them. This CDR3 spans 14 amino acids. The CDR3 bases are TGTGCCACCAGCAGAGGGACGCGGAACACTGAAGCTTTCTTT. Its protein is CATSRGTRNTEAFF.

This clonotype appeared many times. The rearrangement links TRBV7-9 to TRBJ2-1; D unclear. Trimming stripped 4 bases from V and 2 bases from J, with 15 bases between. The germline V gene encodes CDR1 SEHNR and CDR2 FQNEAQ (reference sequence). The CDR3 extends over 16 amino acids. Here the CDR3 DNA reads TGTGCCAGCAGCTCATATAGTGCCATGGCCTACAATGAGCAGTTCTTC. As protein: CASSSYSAMAYNEQFF.

The chain recombines TRBV15 with TRBJ1-6; TRBD1 is a possible D gene (5 bases). V was trimmed by 0 bases and J by 12 bases, leaving 12 bases between them. The CDR3 consists of 14 residues. Germline CDR1 is LNHNV and CDR2 is YYDKDF (reference sequence). This chain's CDR3 is CATSRDRDQGPLHF. Here the CDR3 DNA reads TGTGCCACCAGCAGAGACCGGGATCAGGGACCCCTCCACTTT.

This clonotype has a count of ten or more. The chain employs TRBV20-1 and TRBJ2-3, with 9 bases matching TRBD1. CDR1 is DFQATT and CDR2 is SNEGSKA in the germline V gene (reference sequence). The CDR3 contains 14 residues. The CDR3 DNA reads TGCAAACCGAGTGACAGGGGGTACACAGATACGCAGTATTTT. Protein product: CKPSDRGYTDTQYF.

In this sample, this clonotype turned up many times. The chain has TRBV29-1 and TRBJ1-2; D ambiguous. There are 13 residues in the CDR3. Germline CDR1 and CDR2: SQVTM and ANQGSEA. V lost 8 bases and J 4 bases, leaving 17 bases between the germline ends. The CDR3 region has the DNA TGCAGCATCAGGACTACGACCTTCTATGGCTACACCTTC. This sequence encodes CSIRTTTFYGYTF.

The CDR3 coding sequence is TGTGCCAGCAGTTTAAAGAACAGGGAGTACGAGCAGTACTTC. Protein product: CASSLKNREYEQYF. This sequence joins TRBV12-3 or TRBV12-4 and TRBJ2-7; a possible D gene is TRBD1 (6 bases). The CDR3 contains 14 residues. V gave up 2 bases and J gave up 4 bases, with 12 bases separating them.

The J gene is TRBJ2-1, the V gene TRBV20-1; D uncertain. The CDR3 totals 13 residues. The germline V gene has CDR1 DFQATT and CDR2 SNEGSKA (reference sequence). Trimming cost V 6 bases and J 2 bases, with 11 bases left between them. The CDR3 nucleotides are TGCAGTGCGGATCACATCGCCTACAATGAGCAGTTCTTC. The encoded protein is CSADHIAYNEQFF.

The table lists this clonotype with many counts. This sequence joins TRBV5-1 and TRBJ1-1; TRBD1 aligns across 8 bases. The V gene end was trimmed by 0 bases and the J gene end by 4 bases; junction bases not matched to a gene: 8. In germline, CDR1 is SGHRS, CDR2 YFSETQ. This CDR3 contains 16 residues. The chain's CDR3 is CASSLGQGISLTEAFF. CDR3 DNA sequence: TGCGCCAGCAGCTTGGGACAGGGGATTTCTCTCACTGAAGCTTTCTTT.

The sample holds one count of this clonotype. V usage is TRBV19 and J usage is TRBJ2-1, with D unresolved. CDR1 is LNHDA, CDR2 SQIVND, per germline (reference sequence). CDR3 length: 13 amino acids. Trimming took 2 bases from V and 5 from J, leaving 7 bases between them. Written as DNA, the CDR3 is TGTGCCAGTAGTATACAGGCCAACAATGAGCAGTTCTTC. Encoded protein: CASSIQANNEQFF.

This clonotype was observed many times. The chain carries TRBV13 and TRBJ2-1; D ambiguous. With 5 bases removed from V and 9 bases from J, the gap between germline ends came to 14 bases. The germline CDR1 and CDR2 sequences are PRHDT and FYEKMQ (reference sequence). The CDR3 runs 13 residues. CDR3 amino acids: CASSPVISGEQFF. CDR3 DNA sequence: TGTGCCAGCAGCCCTGTTATCTCGGGTGAGCAGTTCTTC.

The rearrangement joins TRBV29-1 to TRBJ2-1; D possibly corresponds to TRBD1 (5 bases). The CDR3 is 22 amino acids. Trimming removed 0 bases from V and 3 bases from J, with 33 bases in between. Germline CDR1 and CDR2: SQVTM and ANQGSEA. CDR3 protein: CSVEDPSFFWAGRDDIYNEQFF. CDR3 in DNA: TGCAGCGTTGAAGATCCGAGTTTTTTTTGGGCAGGGCGCGATGATATCTACAATGAGCAGTTCTTC.

This clonotype has a count of ten or more. V gene TRBV12-3 or TRBV12-4 combines with J gene TRBJ2-2; no clear D. The CDR3 spans 14 residues. V was trimmed by 0 bases and J by 6 bases, leaving 8 bases between them. The CDR3 bases are TGTGCCAGCAGTTTAGCAGGCTACTCCGGGGAGCTGTTTTTT. It encodes CASSLAGYSGELFF.

This rearrangement joins TRBV10-3 to TRBJ2-2; 9 nucleotides match TRBD2. Germline V CDR1 and CDR2: ENHRY, SYGVKD. The CDR3 covers 12 residues. V trimming: 10 bases; J trimming: 6 bases; junction bases outside the gene matches: 3. The CDR3, as DNA: TGTGCCACCCTAGCGGGACCCGGGGAGCTGTTTTTT. It yields the protein CATLAGPGELFF.